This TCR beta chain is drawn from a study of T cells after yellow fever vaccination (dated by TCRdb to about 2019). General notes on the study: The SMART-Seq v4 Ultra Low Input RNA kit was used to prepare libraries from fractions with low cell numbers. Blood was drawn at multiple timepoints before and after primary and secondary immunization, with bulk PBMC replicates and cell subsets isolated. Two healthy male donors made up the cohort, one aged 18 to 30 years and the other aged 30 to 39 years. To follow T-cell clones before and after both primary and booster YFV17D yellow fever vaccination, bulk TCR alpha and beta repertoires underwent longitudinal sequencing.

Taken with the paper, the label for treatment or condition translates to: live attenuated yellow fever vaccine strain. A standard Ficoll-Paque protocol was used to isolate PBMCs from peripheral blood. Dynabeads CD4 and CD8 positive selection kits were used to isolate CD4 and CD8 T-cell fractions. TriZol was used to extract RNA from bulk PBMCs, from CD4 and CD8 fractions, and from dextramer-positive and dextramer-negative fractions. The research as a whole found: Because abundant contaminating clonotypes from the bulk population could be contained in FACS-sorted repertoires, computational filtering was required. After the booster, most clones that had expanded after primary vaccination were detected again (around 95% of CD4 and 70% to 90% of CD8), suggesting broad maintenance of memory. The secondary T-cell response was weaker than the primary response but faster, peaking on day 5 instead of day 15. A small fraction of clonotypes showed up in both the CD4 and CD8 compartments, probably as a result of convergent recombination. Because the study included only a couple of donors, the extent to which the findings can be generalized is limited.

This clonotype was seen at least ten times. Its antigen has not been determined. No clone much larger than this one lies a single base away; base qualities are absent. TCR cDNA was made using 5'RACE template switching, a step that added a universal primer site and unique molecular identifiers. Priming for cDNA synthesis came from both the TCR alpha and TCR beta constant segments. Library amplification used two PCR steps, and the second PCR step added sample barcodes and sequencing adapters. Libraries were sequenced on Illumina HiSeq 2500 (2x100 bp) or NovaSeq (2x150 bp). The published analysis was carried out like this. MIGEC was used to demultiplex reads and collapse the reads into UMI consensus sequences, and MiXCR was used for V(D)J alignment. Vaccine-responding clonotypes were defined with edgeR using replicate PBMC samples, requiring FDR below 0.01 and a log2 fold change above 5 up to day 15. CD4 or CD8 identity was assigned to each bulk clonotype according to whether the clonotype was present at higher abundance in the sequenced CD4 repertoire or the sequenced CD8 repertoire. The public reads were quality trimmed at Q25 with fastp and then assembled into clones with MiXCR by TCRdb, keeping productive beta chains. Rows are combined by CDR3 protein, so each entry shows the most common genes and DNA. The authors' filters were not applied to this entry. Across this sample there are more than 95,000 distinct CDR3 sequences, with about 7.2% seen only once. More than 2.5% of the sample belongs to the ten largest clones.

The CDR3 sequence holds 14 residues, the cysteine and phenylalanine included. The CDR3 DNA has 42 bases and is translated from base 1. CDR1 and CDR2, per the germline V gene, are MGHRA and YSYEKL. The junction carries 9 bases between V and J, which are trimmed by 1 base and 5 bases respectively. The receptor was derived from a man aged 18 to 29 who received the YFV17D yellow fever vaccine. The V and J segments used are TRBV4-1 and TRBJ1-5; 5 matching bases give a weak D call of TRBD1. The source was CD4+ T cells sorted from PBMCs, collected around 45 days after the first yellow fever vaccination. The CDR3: CASSQGGGDQPQHF. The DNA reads TGCGCCAGCAGCCAAGGTGGAGGGGATCAGCCCCAGCATTTT.